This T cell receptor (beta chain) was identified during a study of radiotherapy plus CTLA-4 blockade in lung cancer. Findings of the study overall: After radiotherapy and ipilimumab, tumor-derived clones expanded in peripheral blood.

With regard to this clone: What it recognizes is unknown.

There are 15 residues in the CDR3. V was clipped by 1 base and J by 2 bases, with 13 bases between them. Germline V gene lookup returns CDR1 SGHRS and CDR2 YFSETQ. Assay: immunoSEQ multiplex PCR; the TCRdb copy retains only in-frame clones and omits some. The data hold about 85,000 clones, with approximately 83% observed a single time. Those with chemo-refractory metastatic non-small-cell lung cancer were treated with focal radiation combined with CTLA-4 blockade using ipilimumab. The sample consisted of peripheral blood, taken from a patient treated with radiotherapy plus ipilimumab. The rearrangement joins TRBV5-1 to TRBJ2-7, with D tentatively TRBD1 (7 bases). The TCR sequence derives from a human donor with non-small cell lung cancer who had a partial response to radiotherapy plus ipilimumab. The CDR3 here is CASSLTQGGTYEQYF. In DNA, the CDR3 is TGCGCCAGCAGCTTGACCCAGGGGGGAACCTACGAGCAGTACTTC.